The clone carrying this TCR beta chain showed up many times. The antigen remains unidentified. From RNA transcripts, TCR beta CDR3 regions were amplified. Carried out on the TCR CDR3, a first-round RT-PCR used the HTBI primer set. TCRdb ran MiXCR on the multiplex PCR reads and lists one entry per CDR3 protein. In the table there are about 540,000 distinct CDR3 sequences, 46% of which are singletons. The CDR3 contains 13 residues. With 1 base removed from V and 2 bases from J, the gap between germline ends came to 6 bases. Germline V CDR1 and CDR2: SGHRS, YFSETQ. This sample stems from a study of T cells in Graves' hyperthyroidism and ophthalmopathy. General study results and limits: A model of 13 V-J pairs discriminated ophthalmopathy from stable hyperthyroidism.

Criteria for exclusion of patients were uncontrolled infection, other autoimmune disease, pregnancy or lactation. This receptor was identified in a woman in her late teens or twenties with Graves' hyperthyroidism. Specimen: peripheral blood or thyroid tissue (not recorded which). The gene calls are TRBV5-1 and TRBJ1-2; no clear D gene. The CDR3 sequence: CASSLMENYGYTF. CDR3 nucleotide sequence: TGCGCCAGCAGCTTGATGGAAAACTATGGCTACACCTTC.